The next 7 T cell receptor beta chains were all read from a single sample in a study of T cells after yellow fever vaccination. Using its own MiXCR run on the 5' RACE reads, TCRdb lists one record per CDR3 protein. The sample has 610,000 or so distinct CDR3 sequences, roughly 12% seen once; the top ten hold 14% to 15%. Sequencing used PBMCs, obtained on the day of the yellow fever booster vaccination. The receptors come from a man aged 25 to 45 who received the YFV17D yellow fever vaccine.

The gene calls are TRBV19 and TRBJ2-1, with D perhaps TRBD2 (6 bases). V shed 3 bases and J shed 2 bases, with 11 bases lying between them. The CDR3 is made up of 15 amino acids. CDR1 is LNHDA and CDR2 is SQIVND in the germline V gene (reference sequence). CDR3 in amino acids: CASSMEGGAYNEQFF. The CDR3 nucleotides are TGTGCCAGTAGTATGGAGGGCGGGGCCTACAATGAGCAGTTCTTC.

This clonotype has a count of ten or more. The chain employs TRBV7-9 and TRBJ1-1; no definite D call. V shed 0 bases and J shed 8 bases, with 10 bases lying between them. The germline CDR1 and CDR2 sequences are SEHNR and FQNEAQ (reference sequence). This CDR3 has 13 residues. The CDR3 protein is CASSLAGYGEAFF. Written as DNA, the CDR3 is TGTGCCAGCAGCTTAGCTGGCTATGGCGAAGCTTTCTTT.

V gene TRBV3-1 combines with J gene TRBJ2-1; tentative D call: TRBD2 (6 bases). Trimming shortened V by 2 bases and J by 8 bases, and 19 bases separated the two germline ends. The CDR3 totals 16 residues. CDR1 and CDR2 (germline): LGHDT, YNNKEL (reference sequence). The CDR3 sequence: CASSQNVWEAEDEQFF. The CDR3 nucleotides read TGTGCCAGCAGCCAAAATGTATGGGAGGCCGAGGATGAGCAGTTCTTC.

This clonotype was detected a few times. The gene calls are TRBV6-2 or TRBV6-3 and TRBJ2-1; tentatively, D is TRBD2 (5 bases). The CDR3 length is 18 residues. V was cut by 7 bases and J by 3 bases, with 25 bases left in between. Germline CDR1 is MNHEY and CDR2 is SVGEGT. CDR3 sequence: CASTLVGLHDLVYNEQFF. For the CDR3, the DNA is TGTGCCAGCACACTAGTGGGATTGCATGACCTGGTCTACAATGAGCAGTTCTTC.

This clonotype occurred many times. This chain connects TRBV5-1 to TRBJ2-5; D possibly matches TRBD1 or TRBD2 (6 bases each). Trimming removed 4 bases at V and 4 bases at J, with 11 bases between. The germline gives CDR1 SGHRS, CDR2 YFSETQ. This CDR3 is 13 amino acids long. This CDR3 is CASSRGAGETQYF. The DNA of the CDR3 is TGCGCCAGCAGCAGGGGGGCAGGAGAGACCCAGTACTTC. Looking up the rest from reference TRBV5-1 and TRBJ2-5 gives the full variable domain: KAGVTQTPRYLIKTRGQQVTLSCSPISGHRSVSWYQQTPGQGLQFLFEYFSETQRNKGNFPGRFSGRQFSNSRSEMNVSTLELGDSALYLCASSRGAGETQYFGPGTRLLVL.

V is TRBV7-2 and J is TRBJ1-6; 8 bases fit TRBD1. The CDR3 sequence is 15 residues long. CDR1 is SGHTA, CDR2 FQGNSA, per germline. V lost 0 bases, J lost 10 bases, and 5 bases stayed unmatched. DNA of the CDR3: TGTGCCAGCAGCTTAGCATCAGGGGGCGAATCACCCCTCCACTTT. Amino acids: CASSLASGGESPLHF. Drawing the rest from reference TRBV7-2 and TRBJ1-6, the complete variable domain is GAGVSQSPSNKVTEKGKDVELRCDPISGHTALYWYRQSLGQGLEFLIYFQGNSAPDKSGLPSDRFSAERTGGSVSTLTIQRTQQEDSAVYLCASSLASGGESPLHFGNGTRLTVT.

V is TRBV27 and J is TRBJ1-1, with TRBD1 matching over 10 bases. Germline V CDR1 and CDR2: MNHEY, SMNVEV (reference sequence). Trimming cost V 5 bases and J 5 bases; bases outside gene matches: 5. The CDR3 totals 14 residues. In nucleotides, the CDR3 is TGTGCCAGCAGTCGACAGGGGGCTACTACTGAAGCTTTCTTT. It encodes CASSRQGATTEAFF.